This entry describes one TCR beta chain. The PCR was carried out with 60 Vbeta primers and 13 Jbeta primers. Authors' data handling: Tens of millions of unique TCR beta chains, roughly 11 million of them shared, were counted by a later analysis. The assay was immunoSEQ multiplex PCR, and TCRdb's table has in-frame clones only and misses some. The DNA gave D and trimming, while V, J and clone size come from that table. Among nearly 200,000 clones listed, around 86% were seen once. Germline V gene lookup returns CDR1 SGDLS and CDR2 YYNGEE. V dropped 4 bases and J dropped 3; count of bases not matched to a gene: 18. The CDR3 contains 19 residues. This sample was taken from a study of cytomegalovirus exposure and HLA in healthy donors. Whole-study context: The early release's HLA-typed donors yielded 65 million to 85 million unique TCRs.

Healthy bone marrow donors made up the cohort. The sequenced sample was PBMCs. The chain recombines TRBV9 with TRBJ2-2, with 7 bases matching TRBD1. The receptor was isolated from a woman aged 45-59 years in good health and CMV-seropositive. The CDR3 sequence is CASSTRQGQPNWYTGELFF. The CDR3 DNA is TGTGCCAGCAGCACGAGACAGGGCCAACCTAATTGGTACACCGGGGAGCTGTTTTTT.